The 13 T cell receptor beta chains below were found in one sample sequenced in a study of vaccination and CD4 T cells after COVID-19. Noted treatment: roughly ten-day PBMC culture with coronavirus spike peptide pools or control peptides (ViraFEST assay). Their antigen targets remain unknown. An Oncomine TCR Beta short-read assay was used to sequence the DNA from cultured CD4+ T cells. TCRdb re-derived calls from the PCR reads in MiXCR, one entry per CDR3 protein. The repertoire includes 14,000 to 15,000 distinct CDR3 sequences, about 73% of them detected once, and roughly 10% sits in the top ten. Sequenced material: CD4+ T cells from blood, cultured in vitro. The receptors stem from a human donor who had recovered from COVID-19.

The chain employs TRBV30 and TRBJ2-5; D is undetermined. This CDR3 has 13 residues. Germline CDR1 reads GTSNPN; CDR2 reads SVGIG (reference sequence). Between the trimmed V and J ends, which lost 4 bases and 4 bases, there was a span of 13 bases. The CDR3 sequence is CAWTLGSRETQYF. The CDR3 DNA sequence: TGTGCCTGGACCTTAGGTTCCCGAGAGACCCAGTACTTC.

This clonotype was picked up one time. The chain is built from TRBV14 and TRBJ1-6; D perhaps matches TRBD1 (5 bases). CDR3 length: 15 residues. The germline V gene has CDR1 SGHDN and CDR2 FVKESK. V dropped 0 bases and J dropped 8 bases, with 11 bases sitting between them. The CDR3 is CASSQDMGVYSPLHF. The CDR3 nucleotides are TGTGCCAGCAGCCAAGATATGGGGGTTTATTCACCCCTCCACTTT.

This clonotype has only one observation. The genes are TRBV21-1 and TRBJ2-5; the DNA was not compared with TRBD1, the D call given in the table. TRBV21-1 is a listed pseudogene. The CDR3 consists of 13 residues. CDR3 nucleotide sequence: TGTGCCAGCAGAACCGGACAGGGTCAGACCCAGTACTTC. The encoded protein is CASRTGQGQTQYF.

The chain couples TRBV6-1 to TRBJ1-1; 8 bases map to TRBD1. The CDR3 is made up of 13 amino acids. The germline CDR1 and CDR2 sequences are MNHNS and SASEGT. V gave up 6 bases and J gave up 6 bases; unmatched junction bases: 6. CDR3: CASSRTGRAEAFF. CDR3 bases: TGTGCCAGCAGCAGGACAGGGAGGGCTGAAGCTTTCTTT.

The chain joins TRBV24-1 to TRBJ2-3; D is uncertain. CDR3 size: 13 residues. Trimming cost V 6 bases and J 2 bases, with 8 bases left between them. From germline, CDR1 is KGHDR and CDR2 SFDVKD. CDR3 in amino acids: CATSPPFTDTQYF. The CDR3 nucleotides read TGTGCCACCAGTCCACCCTTCACAGATACGCAGTATTTT.

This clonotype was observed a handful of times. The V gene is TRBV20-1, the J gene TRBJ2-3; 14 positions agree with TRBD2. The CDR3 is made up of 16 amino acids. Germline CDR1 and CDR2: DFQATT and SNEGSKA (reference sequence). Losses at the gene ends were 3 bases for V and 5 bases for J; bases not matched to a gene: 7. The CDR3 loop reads CSASLTSGRAVDTQYF. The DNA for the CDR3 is TGCAGTGCTAGTTTGACTAGCGGGAGGGCCGTAGATACGCAGTATTTT.

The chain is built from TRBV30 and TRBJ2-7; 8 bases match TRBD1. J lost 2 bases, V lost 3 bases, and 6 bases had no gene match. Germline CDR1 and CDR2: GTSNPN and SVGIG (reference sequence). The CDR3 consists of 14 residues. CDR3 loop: CAWSLRDRPYEQYF. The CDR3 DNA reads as TGTGCCTGGAGCCTCCGGGACAGGCCCTACGAGCAGTACTTC.

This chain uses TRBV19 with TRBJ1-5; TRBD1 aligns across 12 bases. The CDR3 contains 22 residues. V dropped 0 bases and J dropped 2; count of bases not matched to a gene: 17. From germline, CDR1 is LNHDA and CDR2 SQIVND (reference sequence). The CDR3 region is CASSIDRKVGGQGARGNQPQHF. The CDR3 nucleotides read TGTGCCAGTAGTATAGATCGTAAGGTGGGGGGACAGGGGGCGCGCGGCAATCAGCCCCAGCATTTT.

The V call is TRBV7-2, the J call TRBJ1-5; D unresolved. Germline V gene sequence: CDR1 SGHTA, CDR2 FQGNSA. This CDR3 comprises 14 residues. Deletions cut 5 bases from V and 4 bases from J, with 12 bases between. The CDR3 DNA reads TGTGCCAGCAGCCGCGGACCGCAGAATCAGCCCCAGCATTTT. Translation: CASSRGPQNQPQHF.

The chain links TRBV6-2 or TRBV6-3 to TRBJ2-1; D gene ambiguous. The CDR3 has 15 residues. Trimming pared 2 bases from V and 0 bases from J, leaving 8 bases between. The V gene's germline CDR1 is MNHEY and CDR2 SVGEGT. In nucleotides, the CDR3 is TGTGCCAGCAGTTACGCGAGTCCCTCCTACAATGAGCAGTTCTTC. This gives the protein CASSYASPSYNEQFF.

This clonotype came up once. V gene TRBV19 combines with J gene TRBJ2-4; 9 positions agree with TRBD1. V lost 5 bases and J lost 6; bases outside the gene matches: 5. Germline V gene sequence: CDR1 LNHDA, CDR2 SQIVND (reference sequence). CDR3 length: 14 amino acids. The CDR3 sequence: CASSPTGGANIQYF. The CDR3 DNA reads TGTGCCAGTAGTCCGACAGGGGGAGCAAACATTCAGTACTTC.

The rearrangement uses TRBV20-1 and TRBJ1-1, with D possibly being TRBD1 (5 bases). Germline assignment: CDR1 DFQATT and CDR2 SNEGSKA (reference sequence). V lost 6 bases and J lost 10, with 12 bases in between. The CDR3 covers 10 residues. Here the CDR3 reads CSAPGGGAFF. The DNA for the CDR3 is TGCAGTGCCCCCGGGGGGGGAGCTTTCTTT.

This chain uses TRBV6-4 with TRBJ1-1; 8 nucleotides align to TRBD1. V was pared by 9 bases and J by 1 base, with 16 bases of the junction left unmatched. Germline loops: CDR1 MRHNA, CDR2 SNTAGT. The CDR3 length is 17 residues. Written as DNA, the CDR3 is TGTGCCAGTCGGTTTGACCAGGGGGCTTCGGGGAACACTGAAGCTTTCTTT. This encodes CASRFDQGASGNTEAFF.